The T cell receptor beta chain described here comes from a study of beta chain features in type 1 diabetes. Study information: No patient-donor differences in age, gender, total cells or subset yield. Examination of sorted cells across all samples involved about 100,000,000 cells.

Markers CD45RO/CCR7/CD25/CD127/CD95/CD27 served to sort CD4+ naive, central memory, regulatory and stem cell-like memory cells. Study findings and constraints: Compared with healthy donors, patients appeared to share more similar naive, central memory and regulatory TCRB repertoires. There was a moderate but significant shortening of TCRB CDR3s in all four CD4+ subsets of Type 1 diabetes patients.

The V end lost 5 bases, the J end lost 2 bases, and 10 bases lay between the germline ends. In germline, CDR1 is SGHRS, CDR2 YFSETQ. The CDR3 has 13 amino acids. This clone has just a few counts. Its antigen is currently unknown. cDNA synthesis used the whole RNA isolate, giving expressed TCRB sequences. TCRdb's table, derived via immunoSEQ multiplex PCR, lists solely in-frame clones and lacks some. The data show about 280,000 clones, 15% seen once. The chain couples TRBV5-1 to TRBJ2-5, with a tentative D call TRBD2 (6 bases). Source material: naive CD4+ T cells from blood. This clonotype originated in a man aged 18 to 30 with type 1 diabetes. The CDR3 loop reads CASRIAAQETQYF. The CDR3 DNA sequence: TGCGCCAGCAGAATAGCGGCACAAGAGACCCAGTACTTC.